This T cell receptor beta chain was identified in a study of cytomegalovirus exposure and HLA in healthy donors. 13 Jbeta primers and 60 Vbeta primers were used for the PCR. Only in-frame clones appear in the TCRdb table, and some are missing; sequencing was by immunoSEQ multiplex PCR. Of 70,000 to 90,000 clones listed, just over 70% are singletons. The CDR3 is 15 residues long. Between the trimmed V and J ends, which lost 1 base and 2 bases, there was a span of 9 bases. The germline gives CDR1 SGHAT, CDR2 FQNNGV. Sequenced sample: PBMCs. This sequence was found in a man aged 55-75 years in good health and CMV-seropositive. This rearrangement joins TRBV11-2 to TRBJ1-5, with D maybe TRBD1 (5 bases). The CDR3 sequence is CASSLGQGGNQPQHF. DNA of the CDR3: TGTGCCAGCAGCTTAGGTCAGGGTGGCAATCAGCCCCAGCATTTT.